What follows are 11 T cell receptor beta chains derived from one specimen sequenced in a study of T cell repertoires in cytomegalovirus infection. From the reads, TCRdb called clonotypes with MiXCR, one entry per CDR3 protein. Found here are 40,000 to 60,000 distinct CDR3 sequences, 20% to 25% of them singletons; the top ten hold 80% to 90%. The antigens for these receptors are not known. Source: CD8+ T cells from cultured PBMCs, taken from culture after CMV antigen stimulation. These receptors all stem from a human donor in good health (CMV status not recorded). Some clones in this sample may be carry-over from other donors' samples.

The V call is TRBV7-2, the J call TRBJ1-1; tentatively, D is TRBD1 (5 bases). Germline V gives CDR1 SGHTA, CDR2 FQGNSA. The CDR3 covers 15 residues. Between the trimmed V and J ends, which lost 5 bases and 1 base, there was a span of 14 bases. This CDR3 is CASSIRDSPNTEAFF. CDR3 bases: TGTGCCAGCAGCATAAGGGACTCTCCGAACACTGAAGCTTTCTTT.

There are a few counts of this clonotype. One end of the junction varies from germline; a read error may be responsible. The genes are TRBV7-7 and TRBJ2-3; D tentatively fits TRBD1 or TRBD2 (5 bases each). The CDR3 is 16 residues long. Germline V CDR1 and CDR2: SSHAT, FNYEAQ (reference sequence). The chain's CDR3 is CASSLAKGFGTDTQYF. Written as DNA, the CDR3 is TGTGCCAGCAGCCTAGCTAAGGGGTTTGGGACAGATACGCAGTATTTT.

The chain recombines TRBV11-2 with TRBJ2-7; 8 positions agree with TRBD2. The ends lost 5 bases at V and 1 base at J; junction bases unmatched: 7. Germline CDR1 is SGHAT and CDR2 is FQNNGV. CDR3 length: 15 residues. CDR3 region: CASSPGLAPSYEQYF. CDR3 in DNA: TGTGCCAGCAGCCCAGGACTAGCACCATCCTACGAGCAGTACTTC.

The table lists this clonotype with a few counts. V gene TRBV19 combines with J gene TRBJ1-5; D is ambiguous. CDR3 length: 12 amino acids. V was cut by 3 bases and J by 0 bases, with 0 bases left in between. CDR1 LNHDA and CDR2 SQIVND come from the germline V gene (reference sequence). This CDR3 reads CASSISNQPQHF. The CDR3 DNA sequence: TGTGCCAGTAGTATTAGCAATCAGCCCCAGCATTTT.

The rearrangement links TRBV7-8 to TRBJ2-1; D is perhaps TRBD2 (6 bases). Trimming removed 5 bases at V and 4 bases at J, with 9 bases between. From germline, CDR1 is SGHVS and CDR2 FQNEAQ. CDR3 length: 13 residues. The CDR3 bases are TGTGCCAGCAGCGTTAGCGGTTACAATGAGCAGTTCTTC. Translated, it gives CASSVSGYNEQFF.

This sequence joins TRBV7-2 and TRBJ2-6, with D possibly being TRBD2 (7 bases). This CDR3 is 16 amino acids long. Per the germline V gene, CDR1 is SGHTA and CDR2 is FQGNSA. V was trimmed by 0 bases and J by 2 bases, leaving 8 bases between them. CDR3 protein: CASSLAGGPGANVLTF. CDR3 bases: TGTGCCAGCAGCTTAGCGGGGGGGCCTGGGGCCAACGTCCTGACTTTC.

The chain couples TRBV27 to TRBJ1-2, with 11 positions matching TRBD1. This CDR3 spans 16 amino acids. The germline V gene encodes CDR1 MNHEY and CDR2 SMNVEV (reference sequence). V lost 8 bases and J lost 3; bases outside the gene matches: 11. This CDR3 reads CASLPGQGAIDYGYTF. CDR3 DNA: TGTGCCAGCCTCCCCGGACAGGGGGCAATCGACTATGGCTACACCTTC.

The CDR3 loop reads CASSTHPRGAPKNIQYF. CDR3 nucleotides: TGTGCCAGCAGCACCCACCCTAGGGGGGCCCCCAAAAACATTCAGTACTTC. The chain joins TRBV7-2 to TRBJ2-4; D tentatively fits TRBD1 or TRBD2 (6 bases each). The CDR3 loop spans 17 amino acids. Germline V CDR1 and CDR2: SGHTA, FQGNSA. V lost 5 bases and J 2 bases, leaving 19 bases between the germline ends. The variable domain in full, completed from reference TRBV7-2 and TRBJ2-4, reads GAGVSQSPSNKVTEKGKDVELRCDPISGHTALYWYRQSLGQGLEFLIYFQGNSAPDKSGLPSDRFSAERTGGSVSTLTIQRTQQEDSAVYLCASSTHPRGAPKNIQYFGAGTRLSVL.

This clonotype was recorded at least ten times. The CDR3 here is CASSLEGGSDTGELFF. DNA for the CDR3: TGTGCCAGCAGCTTAGAGGGAGGATCCGACACCGGGGAGCTGTTTTTT. This rearrangement joins TRBV7-6 to TRBJ2-2, with a possible D match to TRBD2 (6 bases). The CDR3 runs to 16 residues. Germline CDR1 is SGHVS and CDR2 is FNYEAQ. The germline V and J ends were trimmed by 1 base and 3 bases, with 12 bases remaining between them.

CDR3: CASSPSYSNEKLFF. In nucleotides, the CDR3 is TGCGCCAGCAGCCCCTCCTACAGCAACGAAAAACTGTTTTTT. The chain couples TRBV4-3 to TRBJ1-4, with D unresolved. Germline CDR1 LGHNA, CDR2 YSLEER. The CDR3 covers 14 residues. Trimming removed 4 bases from V and 8 bases from J, with 14 bases in between.

The CDR3 loop is CASSTHRVENTEAFF. The CDR3 nucleotides are TGTGCCAGCAGTACCCACAGGGTGGAGAACACTGAAGCTTTCTTT. This rearrangement joins TRBV12-3 or TRBV12-4 to TRBJ1-1; D possibly corresponds to TRBD1 (6 bases). The CDR3 runs to 15 residues. V lost 5 bases to trimming and J lost 1 base, with 14 bases between them.